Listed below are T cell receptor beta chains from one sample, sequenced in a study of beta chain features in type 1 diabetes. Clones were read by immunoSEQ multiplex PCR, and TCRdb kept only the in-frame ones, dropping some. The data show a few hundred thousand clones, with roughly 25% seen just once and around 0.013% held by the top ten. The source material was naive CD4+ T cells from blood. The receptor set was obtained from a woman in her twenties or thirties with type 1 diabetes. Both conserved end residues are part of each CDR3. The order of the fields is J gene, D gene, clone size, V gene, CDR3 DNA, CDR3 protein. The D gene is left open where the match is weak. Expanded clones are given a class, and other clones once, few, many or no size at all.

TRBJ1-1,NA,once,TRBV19,TGTGCCAGTGGACGCGGGGGGAACACTGAAGCTTTCTTT,CASGRGGNTEAFF
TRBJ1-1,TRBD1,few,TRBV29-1,TGCAGCGTTATAGACAGGGTAACTGAAGCTTTCTTT,CSVIDRVTEAFF
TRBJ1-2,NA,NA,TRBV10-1,TGCGCCAGCAGTGACGGCAGGGGTGGCTATGGCTACACCTTC,CASSDGRGGYGYTF
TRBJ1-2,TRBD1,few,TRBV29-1,TGCAGCGTCACCGGGACAGGGACTTATGGCTACACCTTC,CSVTGTGTYGYTF
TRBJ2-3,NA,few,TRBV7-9,TGTGCCAGCAGCGGCGCGGGACTCACAGATACGCAGTATTTT,CASSGAGLTDTQYF
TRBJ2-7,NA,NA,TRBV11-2,TGTGCCAGCAGGCGCCAGGGAAAAGGCGAGCAGTACTTC,CASRRQGKGEQYF
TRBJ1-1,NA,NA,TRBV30,TGTGCCTGGAGTACACTTAACAGGGCTGAAGCTTTCTTT,CAWSTLNRAEAFF
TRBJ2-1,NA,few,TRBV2,TGTGCCAGCAGCTCCTGGGGGCGGGAGTCTTATGAGCAGTTCTTC,CASSSWGRESYEQFF
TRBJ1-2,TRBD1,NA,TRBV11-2,TGTGCCAGCAGCCTTTCGTCAGGGGGCTGGTATGGCTACACCTTC,CASSLSSGGWYGYTF
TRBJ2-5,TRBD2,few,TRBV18,TGTGCCAGCTCCGCTAGCGGGAGACGTGAGACCCAGTACTTC,CASSASGRRETQYF
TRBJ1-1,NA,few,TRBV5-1,TGCGCCAGCAGGGAAGAAGACAAAGCTTTCTTT,CASREEDKAFF
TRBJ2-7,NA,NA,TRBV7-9,TGTGCCAGCAGCTCAAGAGGGCCTGCCCCCGAGCAGTACTTC,CASSSRGPAPEQYF
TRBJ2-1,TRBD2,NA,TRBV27,TGTGCCAGCAGTGGAGCGGGGGAATACAATGAGCAGTTCTTC,CASSGAGEYNEQFF
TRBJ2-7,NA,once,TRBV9,TGTGCCAGCAGCGTAGACGGGAGACCCTACGAGCAGTACTTC,CASSVDGRPYEQYF
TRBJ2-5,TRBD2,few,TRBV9,TGTGCCAGCAGCGTAGCCGCTAGCGGGAGCCGAGAGACCCAGTACTTC,CASSVAASGSRETQYF
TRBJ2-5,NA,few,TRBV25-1,TGTGCCAGCAGCAGGGGCCAAGAGACCCAGTACTTC,CASSRGQETQYF
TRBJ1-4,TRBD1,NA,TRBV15,TGTGCCACCAGCACCAGCCAGGGGGCTAATGAAAAACTGTTTTTT,CATSTSQGANEKLFF
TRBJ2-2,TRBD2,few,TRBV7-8,TGTGCCAGCAGCCGAAAGACTAGCGGTCACACCGGGGAGCTGTTTTTT,CASSRKTSGHTGELFF
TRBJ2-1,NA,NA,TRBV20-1,TGCAGTGCCCCCGAGGGTGAGCAGTTCTTC,CSAPEGEQFF
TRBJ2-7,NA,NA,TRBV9,TGTGCCAGCAGCCCGAGGGACTTGGGCCCCGAGCAGTACTTC,CASSPRDLGPEQYF
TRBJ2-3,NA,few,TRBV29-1,TGCAGCGTTGAAGGAGATGAAGATACGCAGTATTTT,CSVEGDEDTQYF
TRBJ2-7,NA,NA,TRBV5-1,TGCGCCAGCAGCTTGACCATCCCAGCAGCGCTCTACGAGCAGTACTTC,CASSLTIPAALYEQYF
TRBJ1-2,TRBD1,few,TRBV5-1,TGCGCCAGCAGCTTGGACGGACAGGCCAAATTCTATGGCTACACCTTC,CASSLDGQAKFYGYTF
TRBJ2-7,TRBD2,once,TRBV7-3,TGTGCCAGCAGCTTCCAAGGGACTAGCGGATACGAGCAGTACTTC,CASSFQGTSGYEQYF
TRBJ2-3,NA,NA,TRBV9,TGTGCCAGCAGCGTAGGACTGGATAGCACAGATACGCAGTATTTT,CASSVGLDSTDTQYF
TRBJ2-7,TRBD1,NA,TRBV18,TGTGCCAGCTTTCCAGGACCGGGACAGGCCCCATCGTTGCAGTACTTC,CASFPGPGQAPSLQYF
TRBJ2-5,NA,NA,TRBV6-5,TGTGCCAGCAGTTACTCGTACAGGGTGGAGACCCAGTACTTC,CASSYSYRVETQYF
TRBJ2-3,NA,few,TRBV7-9,TGTGCCAGCAGCCCTCCCCAGGGCAACACAGATACGCAGTATTTT,CASSPPQGNTDTQYF
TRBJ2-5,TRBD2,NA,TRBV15,TGTGCCACCAGCAGACTAGCGGGAGGGACCGAGACCCAGTACTTC,CATSRLAGGTETQYF
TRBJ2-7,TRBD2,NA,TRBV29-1,TGCAGCGTTGGCCAGCGGGAAAGCGAGCAGTACTTC,CSVGQRESEQYF
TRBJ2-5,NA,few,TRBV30,TGTGCCTGGACACCCCTAGAAGAGACCCAGTACTTC,CAWTPLEETQYF
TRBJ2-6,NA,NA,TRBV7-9,TGTGCCAGCAGCTCGACACTTACTGGGGCCAACGTCCTGACTTTC,CASSSTLTGANVLTF
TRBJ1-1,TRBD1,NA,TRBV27,TGTGCCAGCAGTAGACAGACAACGGGGACAGCCAACACTGAAGCTTTCTTT,CASSRQTTGTANTEAFF
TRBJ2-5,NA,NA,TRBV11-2,TGTGCCAGCAGCTTATTAGATGCCGAGACCCAGTACTTC,CASSLLDAETQYF
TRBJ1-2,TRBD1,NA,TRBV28,TGTGCCAGCAGAAACAACAGGGGAACCTATGGCTACACCTTC,CASRNNRGTYGYTF
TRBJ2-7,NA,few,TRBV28,TGTGCCAGCAGTTGGGCCCACGAGCAGTACTTC,CASSWAHEQYF
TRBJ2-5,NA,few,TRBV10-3,TGTGCCACCGGGACTCAAGAGACCCAGTACTTC,CATGTQETQYF
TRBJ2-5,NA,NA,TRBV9,TGTGCCAGCAGCGTAGGAACCCGGGAGACCCAGTACTTC,CASSVGTRETQYF
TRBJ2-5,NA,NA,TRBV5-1,TGCGCCAGCAGGGACTCCACCGAGACCCAGTACTTC,CASRDSTETQYF
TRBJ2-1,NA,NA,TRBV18,TGTGCCAGCTCAACGCCCAGCTCCTACAATGAGCAGTTCTTC,CASSTPSSYNEQFF
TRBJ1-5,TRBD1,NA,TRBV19,TGTGCCAGTAAGGGGGCAGACAATCAGCCCCAGCATTTT,CASKGADNQPQHF
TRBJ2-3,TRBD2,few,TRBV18,TGTGCCAGCTCACCTGGACTAGCGGGAGCCGGAGATACGCAGTATTTT,CASSPGLAGAGDTQYF
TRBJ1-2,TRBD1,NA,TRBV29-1,TGCAGCGCCTCGACAGGGGAAGGGTATGGCTACACCTTC,CSASTGEGYGYTF
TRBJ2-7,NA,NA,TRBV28,TGTGCCAGCAGTTTACGTTACGAGCAGTACTTC,CASSLRYEQYF
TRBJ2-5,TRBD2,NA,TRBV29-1,TGCAGCGCGGAACTAGCGGGAGGTTCCCAAGAGACCCAGTACTTC,CSAELAGGSQETQYF
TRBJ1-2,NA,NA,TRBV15,TGTGCCACCAGCAGAGATGTCGGGGGGGGCTACACCTTC,CATSRDVGGGYTF
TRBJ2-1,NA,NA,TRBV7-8,TGTGCCAGCCTCCAGGGCAGATACAATGAGCAGTTCTTC,CASLQGRYNEQFF
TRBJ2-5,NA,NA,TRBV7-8,TGTGCCAGCAGACCCTGGGGCGATCAAGAGACCCAGTACTTC,CASRPWGDQETQYF
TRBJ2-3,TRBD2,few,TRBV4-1,TGCGCCAGCAGCCAGAACAGCGGGAGTGCAGATACGCAGTATTTT,CASSQNSGSADTQYF
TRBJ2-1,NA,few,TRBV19,TGTGCCAGTAGCCCCCTAGGGTCCGGGAGCTCCTACAATGAGCAGTTCTTC,CASSPLGSGSSYNEQFF
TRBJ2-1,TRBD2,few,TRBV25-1,TGTGCCAGCAGCAAAGGACTAGCCCTTTACAATGAGCAGTTCTTC,CASSKGLALYNEQFF
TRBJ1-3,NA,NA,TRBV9,TGTGCCAGCAGCGTAGACCCGCAGTATAACTCTGGAAACACCATATATTTT,CASSVDPQYNSGNTIYF
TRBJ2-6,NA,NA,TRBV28,TGTGCCAGCAGGGAGGGCTCTGGGGCCAACGTCCTGACTTTC,CASREGSGANVLTF
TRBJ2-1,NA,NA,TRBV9,TGTGCCAGCAGCACCCAGACTTCGCTGGTGAATGAGCAGTTCTTC,CASSTQTSLVNEQFF
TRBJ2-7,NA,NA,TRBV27,TGTGCCAGCAGGCATGGACATTTGTCCCCCTACGAGCAGTACTTC,CASRHGHLSPYEQYF
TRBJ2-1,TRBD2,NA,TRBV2,TGTGCCAGCATGGGACTAGCGGGAGCTCATGAGCAGTTCTTC,CASMGLAGAHEQFF
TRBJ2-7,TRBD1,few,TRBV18,TGTGCCAGCTCACCAGACAGGGTCGACGAGCAGTACTTC,CASSPDRVDEQYF
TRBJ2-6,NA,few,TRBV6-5,TGTGCCAGCAGGGCCTCTGGGGCCAACGTCCTGACTTTC,CASRASGANVLTF
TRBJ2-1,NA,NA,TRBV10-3,TGTGCCATCAGTGCAACAGCTGGCAATGAGCAGTTCTTC,CAISATAGNEQFF
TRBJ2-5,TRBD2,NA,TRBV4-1,TGCGCCAGCAGCCTGAGACTAGCGGGGATAGGGTACCAAGAGACCCAGTACTTC,CASSLRLAGIGYQETQYF